Listed here are 30 T cell receptor beta chains from one sample, sequenced in a study of control samples from healthy donors and cancer patients. The method was immunoSEQ multiplex PCR; TCRdb's version includes in-frame clones alone and lacks a portion of them. The sample comprises 150,000 to 200,000 clones, 80% to 90% of which are singletons, and around 12% rests with the top ten. The material sequenced was blood. Source of these receptors: a man aged 25-45 years in good health.

The rearrangement uses TRBV3-1 (or the pseudogene TRBV3-2) and TRBJ1-5, with D unresolved. Trimming shortened V by 8 bases and J by 7 bases, and 15 bases separated the two germline ends. There are 13 residues in the CDR3. Germline lookup yields CDR1 LGHDT and CDR2 YNNKEL (reference sequence). This CDR3 reads CASRGAEHQPQHF. CDR3 nucleotide sequence: TGTGCCAGCCGCGGTGCCGAACACCAGCCCCAGCATTTT.

This clone was observed a handful of times. This sequence joins TRBV6-1 and TRBJ1-1, with 7 bases lining up with TRBD1. This CDR3 is built from 16 residues. Per the germline V gene, CDR1 is MNHNS and CDR2 is SASEGT. The ends lost 3 bases at V and 1 base at J; junction bases unmatched: 8. CDR3 region: CASSDPDRKGNTEAFF. DNA of the CDR3: TGTGCCAGCAGTGACCCGGACAGGAAGGGGAACACTGAAGCTTTCTTT.

The chain combines TRBV27 with TRBJ1-6; 7 positions agree with TRBD1. This CDR3 comprises 16 residues. Trimming at V came to 1 base and at J to 3 bases, leaving 3 bases not matched to a gene. From germline, CDR1 is MNHEY and CDR2 SMNVEV (reference sequence). CDR3 loop: CASSLWAGGYNSPLHF. The CDR3 DNA follows: TGTGCCAGCAGTTTATGGGCAGGGGGCTATAATTCACCCCTCCACTTT.

V and J are TRBV19 and TRBJ1-5; tentatively, D is TRBD1 (5 bases). Trimming cost V 10 bases and J 5 bases, with 12 bases left between them. Looked up from germline, CDR1 is LNHDA and CDR2 is SQIVND (reference sequence). This CDR3 region has 12 residues. CDR3 DNA sequence: TGTGCCACCAGGGAGAGTCATCAGCCCCAGCATTTT. Translation: CATRESHQPQHF.

The chain links TRBV6-5 to TRBJ1-6; no reliable D call. Germline CDR1 reads MNHEY; CDR2 reads SVGAGI. V was shortened by 8 bases and J by 6 bases, with 8 bases between the two germline ends. This CDR3 is 12 amino acids long. The DNA for the CDR3 is TGTGCCAGCTGGGCGGGTAATTCACCCCTCCACTTT. This gives the protein CASWAGNSPLHF.

The V gene is TRBV24-1, the J gene TRBJ2-2; 10 bases fit TRBD2. This CDR3 region has 14 residues. The V gene end was trimmed by 9 bases and the J gene end by 1 base; junction bases not matched to a gene: 1. Germline assignment: CDR1 KGHDR and CDR2 SFDVKD. CDR3 in amino acids: CATQREGNTGELFF. The CDR3 DNA sequence: TGTGCCACCCAGCGGGAGGGGAACACCGGGGAGCTGTTTTTT.

The chain links TRBV4-1 to TRBJ1-5; 10 nucleotides line up with TRBD1. Germline CDR1 reads MGHRA; CDR2 reads YSYEKL. The CDR3 is 15 amino acids. The V and J ends lost 3 bases and 1 base, in that order; junction bases with no gene match: 0. The CDR3 DNA reads TGCGCCAGCAGCCAGGGACAGGGGAGCAATCAGCCCCAGCATTTT. It translates to CASSQGQGSNQPQHF.

The chain couples TRBV7-6 to TRBJ2-6; 7 bases agree with TRBD1. This CDR3 has 16 amino acids. The V gene's germline CDR1 is SGHVS and CDR2 FNYEAQ. V shed 2 bases, J shed 0 bases, and the junction held 1 base outside the gene matches. This CDR3 reads CASSLRGRSGANVLTF. Written as DNA, the CDR3 is TGTGCCAGCAGCTTAAGGGGGCGCTCTGGGGCCAACGTCCTGACTTTC.

The V gene is TRBV5-4, the J gene TRBJ2-3; D unclear. V lost 6 bases and J 1 base, leaving 9 bases between the germline ends. The CDR3 sequence is 13 residues long. CDR1 SGHNT and CDR2 YYREEE come from the germline V gene (reference sequence). CDR3 sequence: CASTPWGTDTQYF. The DNA for the CDR3 is TGTGCCAGCACTCCTTGGGGCACAGATACGCAGTATTTT. Full variable domain (outside the CDR3, taken from reference TRBV5-4 and TRBJ2-3): ETGVTQSPTHLIKTRGQQVTLRCSSQSGHNTVSWYQQALGQGPQFIFQYYREEENGRGNFPPRFSGLQFPNYSSELNVNALELDDSALYLCASTPWGTDTQYFGPGTRLTVL.

The chain links TRBV25-1 to TRBJ2-3; 9 nucleotides agree with TRBD2. The CDR3 length is 16 residues. The junction had 5 bases not matched to a gene; V was cut back by 4 bases and J by 0 bases. Germline V gives CDR1 MGHDK, CDR2 SYGVNS. The CDR3 spells CASSALAGASTDTQYF. The CDR3 nucleotides read TGTGCCAGCAGTGCTTTAGCGGGGGCTAGCACAGATACGCAGTATTTT.

The CDR3 DNA follows: TGTGCCAGCAGCATACCGGGACAGGGCACTGAAGCTTTCTTT. Its protein is CASSIPGQGTEAFF. The chain employs TRBV7-9 and TRBJ1-1; TRBD1 agrees at 9 bases. This CDR3 comprises 14 residues. Losses at the gene ends were 5 bases for V and 4 bases for J; bases not matched to a gene: 5. The germline CDR1 and CDR2 sequences are SEHNR and FQNEAQ (reference sequence).

The chain uses TRBV6-5 and TRBJ2-7; D is undetermined. CDR3 size: 15 residues. Germline V CDR1 and CDR2: MNHEY, SVGAGI. Trimming stripped 6 bases from V and 3 bases from J, with 18 bases between. CDR3 DNA sequence: TGTGCCAGCAGCCAGCAGCCGGGTTACCGCTACGAGCAGTACTTC. It encodes CASSQQPGYRYEQYF.

This clone showed up just once. This chain uses TRBV25-1 with TRBJ1-6; D gene uncertain. Germline V gene data show CDR1 as MGHDK and CDR2 as SYGVNS. The V end lost 3 bases, the J end lost 10 bases, and 16 bases lay between the germline ends. The CDR3 loop spans 15 amino acids. The CDR3 nucleotides read TGTGCCAGCAGTGACTCACTTGCGACCGACTCACCCCTCCACTTT. Translating it yields CASSDSLATDSPLHF.

V and J are TRBV28 and TRBJ1-5, with D possibly TRBD1 on 6 matching bases. Trimming removed 6 bases from V and 5 bases from J, with 14 bases in between. Germline V lookup: CDR1 MDHEN, CDR2 SYDVKM. The CDR3 runs to 14 residues. The CDR3 reads CASRWGRGDQPQHF. The CDR3 coding sequence is TGTGCCAGCAGATGGGGAAGGGGGGATCAGCCCCAGCATTTT.

The chain links TRBV7-9 to TRBJ1-1; 7 nucleotides line up with TRBD1. The length of the CDR3 is 14 residues. Trimming removed 3 bases from V and 5 bases from J; junction bases left unmatched: 6. Germline V CDR1 and CDR2: SEHNR, FQNEAQ (reference sequence). The CDR3: CASSLEGAGTEAFF. In DNA form, the CDR3 reads TGTGCCAGCAGCTTGGAGGGGGCTGGGACTGAAGCTTTCTTT.

The chain has TRBV2 and TRBJ2-2; 13 nucleotides agree with TRBD2. Germline CDR1 SNHLY, CDR2 FYNNEI. The CDR3 loop spans 16 amino acids. V lost 5 bases and J lost 5; bases outside the gene matches: 5. This CDR3 is CASSSGLAGETGELFF. DNA for the CDR3: TGTGCCAGCAGTTCAGGACTAGCGGGAGAAACCGGGGAGCTGTTTTTT.

V and J are TRBV11-2 and TRBJ1-5; weak D call: TRBD1 (5 bases). Germline CDR1 and CDR2: SGHAT and FQNNGV. The germline V and J ends were trimmed by 1 base and 5 bases, with 15 bases remaining between them. This CDR3 has 16 amino acids. Here the CDR3 reads CASSLGRGTAHQPQHF. CDR3 coding DNA: TGTGCCAGCAGCTTAGGTCGGGGGACGGCCCATCAGCCCCAGCATTTT.

This clone was found a few times. The chain carries TRBV5-3 and TRBJ1-6, with unresolved D. TRBV5-3 qualifies as an ORF whose function is uncertain. The V and J ends lost 0 bases and 9 bases respectively, with 10 bases between them. CDR3 length equals 14 residues. The CDR3 DNA follows: TGTGCCAGAAGCTTGGTGGTTTTGCTTTCACCCCTCCACTTT. It yields the protein CARSLVVLLSPLHF.

The rearrangement joins TRBV12-3 or TRBV12-4 to TRBJ2-5, with no clear D. With 5 bases removed from V and 4 bases from J, the gap between germline ends came to 8 bases. There are 12 residues in the CDR3. The CDR3 bases are TGTGCCAGCAGTGGGCTGAGAGAGACCCAGTACTTC. It specifies CASSGLRETQYF.

The chain combines TRBV19 with TRBJ1-6; possible D gene TRBD1, 6 bases. Trimming stripped 7 bases from V and 10 bases from J, with 20 bases between. CDR1 and CDR2 from the germline V gene are LNHDA and SQIVND (reference sequence). This CDR3 spans 15 amino acids. As DNA, the CDR3 is TGTGCCAGTACCCTAGGGGGGCCAACCCAATCACCCCTCCACTTT. This codes for CASTLGGPTQSPLHF.

The V call is TRBV2, the J call TRBJ2-1, with D perhaps matching TRBD2 (5 bases). V was clipped by 8 bases and J by 0 bases, with 14 bases between them. Germline V CDR1 and CDR2: SNHLY, FYNNEI. The CDR3 contains 15 residues. CDR3 loop: CASEMDSSSYNEQFF. The CDR3 bases are TGTGCCAGCGAAATGGACTCCAGCTCCTACAATGAGCAGTTCTTC.

J is TRBJ2-7 and V is TRBV6-5; D possibly matches TRBD1 or TRBD2 (5 bases each). Germline V gives CDR1 MNHEY, CDR2 SVGAGI. Trimming removed 9 bases at V and 4 bases at J, with 22 bases between. The CDR3 covers 15 residues. CDR3 sequence reads: CASTSQGRNSYEQYF. The DNA for the CDR3 is TGTGCCAGTACCTCGCAGGGACGGAACTCATACGAGCAGTACTTC.

V is TRBV3-1 (or the pseudogene TRBV3-2) and J is TRBJ2-7, with TRBD1 as a possible D gene (6 bases). Germline CDR1 and CDR2: LGHDT and YNNKEL (reference sequence). V gave up 4 bases and J gave up 5 bases, with 21 bases separating them. The CDR3 consists of 16 residues. As DNA, the CDR3 is TGTGCCAGCAGCCCCTACAAAACGGGACATGAGAACGAGCAGTACTTC. It encodes CASSPYKTGHENEQYF.

The rearrangement uses TRBV6-6 and TRBJ2-1, with 10 positions matching TRBD2. This CDR3 spans 13 amino acids. Germline CDR1 and CDR2: MNHNY and SVGAGI (reference sequence). V shed 5 bases and J 15 bases; nucleotides not matched to a gene: 10. CDR3: CASSPAQAGGWFF. The CDR3 bases are TGTGCCAGCAGTCCCGCCCAAGCGGGAGGGTGGTTCTTC.

The chain combines TRBV7-9 with TRBJ2-6; D may be TRBD1 (8 bases). The CDR3 consists of 17 residues. CDR1 and CDR2 from the germline V gene are SEHNR and FQNEAQ (reference sequence). The germline V and J ends were trimmed by 7 bases and 3 bases, with 19 bases remaining between them. The CDR3 nucleotides read TGTGCCAGCAACCCAGGACAGGGAGGGAGTGGGGCCAACGTCCTGACTTTC. This translates into CASNPGQGGSGANVLTF.

This clone was seen once. The V call is TRBV19, the J call TRBJ2-2; D not resolved. CDR1 LNHDA and CDR2 SQIVND come from the germline V gene (reference sequence). The V gene lost 5 bases and the J gene lost 0 bases, with 4 bases spanning the gap. This CDR3 region has 13 residues. CDR3 in amino acids: CASSFSNTGELFF. In nucleotides, the CDR3 is TGTGCCAGTAGTTTCTCGAACACCGGGGAGCTGTTTTTT.

The V call is TRBV6-5, the J call TRBJ1-2; the D gene is possibly TRBD1 (5 bases). Trimming cost V 11 bases and J 3 bases, with 16 bases left between them. Per the germline V gene, CDR1 is MNHEY and CDR2 is SVGAGI. The CDR3 length is 13 residues. The CDR3 nucleotides are TGTGCCTGCTACCTCGGGGGATACTATGGCTACACCTTC. Translated: CACYLGGYYGYTF.

This clone was counted once. V and J are TRBV6-2 or TRBV6-3 and TRBJ2-7, with 11 nucleotides matching TRBD2. The CDR3 sequence is 14 residues long. Germline assignment: CDR1 MNHEY and CDR2 SVGEGT. Germline trimming cut 6 bases from V and 5 bases from J; bases unmatched to any gene: 6. The CDR3 loop reads CASRYTSGSHEQYF. DNA for the CDR3: TGTGCCAGCAGATACACTAGCGGGAGCCACGAGCAGTACTTC.

The chain uses TRBV11-2 and TRBJ2-1; the match to TRBD2 covers 7 bases. Per the germline V gene, CDR1 is SGHAT and CDR2 is FQNNGV. The CDR3 is 12 amino acids. The ends lost 3 bases at V and 10 bases at J; junction bases unmatched: 3. CDR3 region: CASSFSGLEQFF. DNA for the CDR3: TGTGCCAGCAGCTTTAGCGGGTTGGAGCAGTTCTTC.

V gene TRBV7-6 combines with J gene TRBJ2-5; a weak D match, TRBD1 (6 bases). CDR1 and CDR2 (germline): SGHVS, FNYEAQ. CDR3 length equals 16 residues. V was shortened by 5 bases and J by 6 bases, with 22 bases between the two germline ends. CDR3 loop: CASSTQQGKLGKTQYF. The DNA for the CDR3 is TGTGCCAGCAGCACCCAGCAGGGGAAGCTTGGAAAGACCCAGTACTTC.